These 32 T cell receptor beta chains originate from one sample sequenced in a study of tumor-infiltrating lymphocytes in primary liver carcinoma. A primer in the constant region served to generate TCR beta cDNA from 500 to 600 ng of total RNA. Three rounds of nested multiplex PCR with slightly modified ARM-PCR produced TCR beta libraries. For around 11 cycles apiece, the opening two PCR rounds ran with TRBV1-TRBV30 forward primers and a C-beta reverse primer. TCRdb redid the calling of the multiplex PCR reads with MiXCR, one entry per CDR3 protein. The repertoire holds 330,000 or so distinct CDR3 sequences, with less than 75% as singletons. Both blood RNA, taken from unsorted whole blood, and germline DNA were extracted. Sequencing was done on a sample of peripheral blood. The receptors shown here come from a man aged 40-49 years with primary liver carcinoma and hepatitis B virus infection.

This clonotype is medium-sized (0.01 to 0.1%) within its sample. J is TRBJ2-1 and V is TRBV11-2, with TRBD2 as a possible D gene (6 bases). V shed 0 bases and J shed 5 bases, with 8 bases lying between them. Germline lookup yields CDR1 SGHAT and CDR2 FQNNGV. The CDR3 consists of 14 residues. DNA for the CDR3: TGTGCCAGCAGCTTAGACGGGAGCCACAATGAGCAGTTCTTC. Encoded protein: CASSLDGSHNEQFF.

Of note for this clonotype: This may arise from a read error, as a much more abundant clone is one base away. The rearrangement joins TRBV29-1 to TRBJ2-1; 11 nucleotides match TRBD2. Germline lookup yields CDR1 SQVTM and CDR2 ANQGSEA. V dropped 7 bases and J dropped 7; count of bases not matched to a gene: 9. This CDR3 region has 14 residues. DNA of the CDR3: TGCAGCGCTCGTCGACTAGCGGGAAGTAATGAGCAGTTCTTC. Amino acids: CSARRLAGSNEQFF.

Remarks on this clonotype: Being one base from a much bigger clone, this may be a read error. The final CDR3 position lacks the conserved phenylalanine or tryptophan, pointing to a likely read error. DNA for the CDR3: TGTGCCAGCTTACAGGATTCCCGAGAGACCCAGTACTCC. It is translated as CASLQDSRETQYS. The V call is TRBV6-2 or TRBV6-3, the J call TRBJ2-5, with D possibly matching TRBD1 (5 bases). This CDR3 is built from 13 residues. Per the germline V gene, CDR1 is MNHEY and CDR2 is SVGEGT. V lost 8 bases, J lost 4 bases, and 14 bases lay in between.

Worth noting for this clonotype: The CDR3 end shows no conserved phenylalanine or tryptophan, and so a read error is likely. The chain is built from TRBV11-1 and TRBJ2-3; D gene ambiguous. The CDR3 runs to 15 residues. Germline CDR1 and CDR2: SGHAT and FQDESV (reference sequence). V gave up 4 bases and J gave up 3 bases, with 14 bases separating them. CDR3 in DNA: TGTGCCAGCAGCTCGGATACTCAGCTGACAGATACGCAGTATTTG. It encodes CASSSDTQLTDTQYL.

A note on this clonotype: One end of the junction does not line up with germline, which may come from a read error. The chain employs TRBV19 and TRBJ1-2; unclear D gene. Germline values: CDR1 LNHDA, CDR2 SQIVND (reference sequence). The CDR3 consists of 13 residues. The CDR3 protein is CAGSPQGFGGYTF. The CDR3 DNA follows: TGTGCCGGTAGTCCTCAAGGCTTCGGGGGCTACACCTTC. The full variable domain, completed using reference TRBV19 and TRBJ1-2, is DGGITQSPKYLFRKEGQNVTLSCEQNLNHDAMYWYRQDPGQGLRLIYYSQIVNDFQKGDIAEGYSVSREKKESFPLTVTSAQKNPTAFYLCAGSPQGFGGYTFGSGTRLTVV.

This clonotype was seen at least ten times. The gene calls are TRBV11-2 and TRBJ2-1, with D perhaps TRBD2 (6 bases). From germline, CDR1 is SGHAT and CDR2 FQNNGV. V was shortened by 4 bases and J by 8 bases, with 15 bases between the two germline ends. The CDR3 is 14 residues long. The CDR3 here is CASSSRLEWDEQFF. The CDR3 nucleotides read TGTGCCAGCAGCTCACGACTAGAATGGGATGAGCAGTTCTTC.

Regarding this clonotype: Likely a read error: the CDR3 ends without its conserved phenylalanine or tryptophan. The chain joins TRBV7-9 to TRBJ2-7; 10 nucleotides align to TRBD1. Germline-derived CDR1 and CDR2 are SEHNR and FQNEAQ (reference sequence). J was trimmed by 3 bases and V by 1 base; bases with no gene match: 3. This CDR3 is built from 15 residues. CDR3 sequence reads: CASSLDRDRGYEQYL. CDR3 bases: TGTGCCAGCAGCTTAGACCGGGACAGGGGCTACGAGCAGTACTTA.

The chain recombines TRBV6-2 or TRBV6-3 with TRBJ2-7, with 10 bases identical to TRBD2. V dropped 9 bases and J dropped 3; count of bases not matched to a gene: 14. The germline CDR1 and CDR2 sequences are MNHEY and SVGEGT. This CDR3 is built from 16 residues. The CDR3 reads CASTTYKASGSYEQYF. In nucleotides, the CDR3 is TGTGCCAGTACCACTTATAAGGCTAGCGGGAGCTACGAGCAGTACTTC.

A few counts support this clonotype. A much larger clone differs by one base, so this may be a read error. This sequence joins TRBV5-4 and TRBJ2-1; 8 bases agree with TRBD2. CDR1 is SGHNT, CDR2 YYREEE, per germline (reference sequence). The CDR3 is made up of 15 amino acids. The DNA for the CDR3 is TGTGCCAGCAGCTTCGACGGGAGGGCCCTCGGGGAGCAGCTCTTC. Its protein product is CASSFDGRALGEQLF.

This clonotype showed up many times. This rearrangement joins TRBV6-5 to TRBJ2-7, with D perhaps TRBD1 (5 bases). The ends were cut back, 2 bases at V and 6 bases at J, with 17 bases in the middle. In germline, CDR1 is MNHEY, CDR2 SVGAGI. The CDR3 has 15 amino acids. The CDR3 sequence: CASSYSRDRPIEQYF. DNA for the CDR3: TGTGCCAGCAGTTACAGCCGCGACAGACCGATCGAGCAGTACTTC.

V gene TRBV24-1 combines with J gene TRBJ2-1; 7 nucleotides agree with TRBD2. Germline V CDR1 and CDR2: KGHDR, SFDVKD. The CDR3 consists of 17 residues. V was clipped by 0 bases and J by 6 bases; unmatched bases: 10. The CDR3 is CATSDLQLAGRGNEQFF. In DNA form, the CDR3 reads TGTGCCACCAGTGATTTGCAACTAGCTGGGAGGGGCAATGAGCAGTTCTTC.

Concerning this clonotype itself: A read error may be the cause here, since a much bigger clone is one base away. The chain couples TRBV6-1 to TRBJ2-7; TRBD2 matches at 7 bases. The CDR3 is 17 residues long. J lost 2 bases, V lost 3 bases, and 13 bases had no gene match. Germline V gene data show CDR1 as MNHNS and CDR2 as SASEGT. The CDR3 DNA is TGTGCCAGCAGTGATCCCACGGCAGCGGGAAGCACCTACGAGCAGTACTTC. This gives the protein CASSDPTAAGSTYEQYF.

V and J are TRBV28 and TRBJ1-6; TRBD1 agrees at 8 bases. The CDR3 covers 16 residues. CDR1 is MDHEN, CDR2 SYDVKM, per germline. V gave up 4 bases and J gave up 6 bases; unmatched junction bases: 8. CDR3 protein: CASSSRTGSRNSPLHF. The CDR3 DNA reads as TGTGCCAGCAGTTCACGGACAGGGTCGCGTAATTCACCCCTCCACTTT.

About this clonotype itself: A much larger clonotype is one base distant, so this may be a read error. The chain joins TRBV12-3 or TRBV12-4 to TRBJ1-1; D unclear. This CDR3 comprises 13 residues. The CDR3 reads CASSLSGYTDAFF. The CDR3 nucleotides read TGTGCCAGCAGTTTATCCGGATACACTGACGCTTTCTTT.

This clonotype was counted many times. The rearrangement joins TRBV11-2 to TRBJ2-7, with D possibly TRBD2 on 5 matching bases. The CDR3 is made up of 13 amino acids. Trimming cost V 3 bases and J 5 bases, with 11 bases left between them. Germline loops: CDR1 SGHAT, CDR2 FQNNGV. In DNA form, the CDR3 reads TGTGCCAGCAGCTTTACGGGGAAGGACGAGCAGTACTTC. Translating gives CASSFTGKDEQYF.

The chain employs TRBV2 and TRBJ2-1, with 13 bases that match TRBD2. This CDR3 contains 15 residues. The trim removed 3 bases at V and 4 bases at J, leaving 0 bases unmatched. Germline V lookup: CDR1 SNHLY, CDR2 FYNNEI. The DNA for the CDR3 is TGTGCCAGCAGTGAGACTAGCGGGAGGTACAATGAGCAGTTCTTC. Amino acid sequence: CASSETSGRYNEQFF.

This clonotype was seen a few times. V usage is TRBV5-1 and J usage is TRBJ2-7; D gene uncertain. Germline V CDR1 and CDR2: SGHRS, YFSETQ. V dropped 0 bases and J dropped 6 bases, with 13 bases sitting between them. This CDR3 is built from 14 residues. For the CDR3, the DNA is TGCGCCAGCAGCTTGGATCGTTGGGGATCCGAGCAGTACTTC. It yields the protein CASSLDRWGSEQYF.

Concerning this clonotype itself: A read error may be the cause here, since a much bigger clone is one base away. The V and J genes are TRBV6-1 and TRBJ2-5; D unresolved. The germline gives CDR1 MNHNS, CDR2 SASEGT. The CDR3 extends over 12 amino acids. The germline V and J ends were trimmed by 6 bases and 9 bases, with 14 bases remaining between them. The CDR3 DNA follows: TGTGCCAGCAGGGCAGGTGTGCAGGCCCAGTACTTC. Protein product: CASRAGVQAQYF.

This clonotype was recorded many times. CDR3 in amino acids: CASSYSNWSGRSNTGELFF. CDR3 nucleotide sequence: TGTGCCAGCAGTTACTCGAACTGGAGCGGGAGATCGAACACCGGGGAGCTGTTTTTT. The genes are TRBV6-6 and TRBJ2-2; 8 positions agree with TRBD2. CDR3 size: 19 residues. The trim removed 0 bases at V and 0 bases at J, leaving 9 bases unmatched. Germline V gene sequence: CDR1 MNHNY, CDR2 SVGAGI (reference sequence).

This clonotype has just a few counts. The chain has TRBV25-1 and TRBJ2-4, with D perhaps TRBD2 (6 bases). V was trimmed by 2 bases and J by 6 bases, leaving 11 bases between them. The CDR3 consists of 14 residues. Looked up from germline, CDR1 is MGHDK and CDR2 is SYGVNS. The CDR3 loop reads CASSEERRGNIQYF. The CDR3 DNA is TGTGCCAGCAGTGAAGAGCGGAGGGGAAACATTCAGTACTTC.

About this clonotype itself: This clone may be a read error of a much larger clone one base away. The gene calls are TRBV6-2 or TRBV6-3 and TRBJ2-7; D is uncertain. The germline V gene encodes CDR1 MNHEY and CDR2 SVGEGT. CDR3 length: 13 residues. V was shortened by 6 bases and J by 3 bases, with 12 bases between the two germline ends. The DNA for the CDR3 is TGTGCCAGCAGGTCCTCGGCGAGCTACGAGCAGTACTTC. Protein product: CASRSSASYEQYF.

V gene TRBV28 combines with J gene TRBJ1-4; 7 nucleotides match TRBD1. Germline V gene data show CDR1 as MDHEN and CDR2 as SYDVKM. The J segment lost 4 bases and the V segment lost 4 bases, leaving 6 bases of the junction unmatched. This CDR3 is built from 15 residues. In DNA, the CDR3 is TGTGCCAGCAGTTCACAGGGGCTCATTAATGAAAAACTGTTTTTT. It codes for CASSSQGLINEKLFF.

The rearrangement uses TRBV7-9 and TRBJ2-3; tentatively, D is TRBD2 (6 bases). CDR1 and CDR2 (germline): SEHNR, FQNEAQ (reference sequence). The V end lost 1 base, the J end lost 5 bases, and 16 bases lay between the germline ends. The CDR3 consists of 16 residues. The CDR3 DNA sequence: TGTGCCAGCAGCTTAGTGGGCGGGATAGCTGGAGATACGCAGTATTTT. Translated: CASSLVGGIAGDTQYF.

Comment on this clonotype: One junction end disagrees with the germline gene, perhaps due to a read error. The V and J genes are TRBV11-2 and TRBJ2-1; no firm D call. Germline lookup yields CDR1 SGHAT and CDR2 FQNNGV. The CDR3 runs to 14 residues. CDR3: CASTLDNTANEQFF. CDR3 in DNA: TGTGCCAGCACCTTAGATAACACAGCTAATGAGCAGTTCTTC.

This sequence joins TRBV4-1 and TRBJ2-1; TRBD2 agrees at 10 bases. The CDR3 contains 17 residues. CDR1 is MGHRA and CDR2 is YSYEKL in the germline V gene. J was trimmed by 9 bases and V by 2 bases; bases with no gene match: 13. CDR3 region: CASSQKTGTSVKREQFF. The CDR3 DNA sequence: TGCGCCAGCAGCCAAAAGACGGGGACTAGCGTTAAACGTGAGCAGTTCTTC.

The chain combines TRBV11-1 with TRBJ1-2; maybe TRBD1 (6 bases). This CDR3 contains 13 residues. CDR1 and CDR2 from the germline V gene are SGHAT and FQDESV (reference sequence). This CDR3 reads CSGSSLGAYGYTF. As DNA, the CDR3 is TGTTCCGGCAGCTCACTGGGGGCCTATGGCTACACCTTC.

The chain joins TRBV5-1 to TRBJ1-4, with unresolved D. The CDR3 has 15 residues. Trimming took off 4 bases at V and 4 bases at J, with 14 bases between the two ends. Germline V gene sequence: CDR1 SGHRS, CDR2 YFSETQ. Here the CDR3 DNA reads TGCGCCAGCAGCGTCACGTCGGGAAATAATGAAAAACTGTTTTTT. Residues: CASSVTSGNNEKLFF.

CDR3 nucleotide sequence: TGTGCCAGCATTCTCGAGAGCCCTAGCGGACCGGTCTACAATGAGCAGTTCTTC. It codes for CASILESPSGPVYNEQFF. This chain uses TRBV11-2 with TRBJ2-1; 7 nucleotides agree with TRBD2. The CDR3 has 18 amino acids. Per germline, CDR1 SGHAT and CDR2 FQNNGV. The trim removed 7 bases at V and 3 bases at J, leaving 18 bases unmatched.

Note on this clonotype: Mismatch with germline at one junction end may stem from a read error. This chain uses TRBV6-1 with TRBJ1-4; weak D call: TRBD1 (5 bases). There are 15 residues in the CDR3. Per the germline V gene, CDR1 is MNHNS and CDR2 is SASEGT. CDR3 nucleotides: TGTCCCAGCAGCCCGGATATCCAGTGGGGGTTTTCACTGTTTTTT. This encodes CPSSPDIQWGFSLFF.

About this clonotype itself: Since a much larger clone is just one base distant, this may be a read error. This sequence joins TRBV12-3 or TRBV12-4 and TRBJ2-7; D may be TRBD2 (7 bases). CDR3 length: 14 amino acids. The CDR3 spells CARSFAGATYEQYF. Here the CDR3 DNA reads TGTGCCAGAAGTTTTGCGGGGGCTACCTACGAGCAGTACTTC.

V is TRBV28 and J is TRBJ2-7, with D possibly matching TRBD1 (5 bases). The CDR3 runs to 13 residues. V gave up 7 bases and J gave up 2 bases, with 12 bases separating them. Looked up from germline, CDR1 is MDHEN and CDR2 is SYDVKM. CDR3: CASKQQVPYEQYF. The CDR3 nucleotides are TGTGCCAGCAAACAACAGGTTCCCTACGAGCAGTACTTC.

This clonotype occurred once. Relative to the germline gene, one junction end is altered; a read error may explain this. The gene calls are TRBV11-1 and TRBJ2-3; D possibly corresponds to TRBD2 (9 bases). Germline assignment: CDR1 SGHAT and CDR2 FQDESV (reference sequence). This CDR3 region has 14 residues. CDR3 DNA sequence: TGTGCCAGCGTAGTGCTAGCGGGGACAGGTACGCAGTATTTT. Translation: CASVVLAGTGTQYF.